The entry that follows covers one T cell receptor (beta chain) sequence. Its antigen is as yet unknown. The sample originates from a study of T-cell memory formation after mild COVID-19. Whole-study findings and limits: CD4+ contracting clones were mainly CM and EM; CD8+ ones, EMRA.

TCR alpha and TCR beta cDNA libraries carrying sample barcodes and UMIs were produced by 5'RACE using constant-segment primers. MiXCR was run by TCRdb on the 5' RACE reads, yielding one entry per CDR3 protein. The sample shows tens of thousands of distinct CDR3 sequences, about a sixth of them seen only once. The CDR3 is made up of 13 amino acids. Germline V gene data show CDR1 as MNHNY and CDR2 as SVGAGI (reference sequence). The V and J ends lost 7 bases and 1 base respectively, with 10 bases between them. The chain has TRBV6-6 and TRBJ1-1; D gene ambiguous. The specimen was PBMCs or a T cell subset sorted from them (not recorded which). The receptor was derived from an adult woman who had mild COVID-19 (a few samples of this study predate the infection). Cell type and time point are not known. The CDR3 here is CASIGPGNTEAFF. CDR3 DNA sequence: TGTGCCAGCATTGGACCAGGGAACACTGAAGCTTTCTTT.